The rows below give T cell receptor beta chains drawn from one sample of a study of blood T cell repertoires in COVID-19. This table comes from immunoSEQ multiplex PCR, and its TCRdb copy is limited to in-frame clones, with some not included. The sample has about 65,000 clones, over 85% seen once. Sequenced material: peripheral blood. Source of these receptors: a man between 70 and 80 years old with active COVID-19. CDR3s include the opening cysteine and the closing phenylalanine or tryptophan. The order of the fields is clone size, CDR3 length, D gene, V gene, J gene, CDR3 protein, CDR3 DNA. D genes are given only for firm matches. A clone size is listed for some rows: how often the clone was seen (once, few, many), or a class if it is expanded.

abundance: -
len: 12
d_gene: TRBD1
v_gene: TRBV25-1
j_gene: TRBJ1-2
CDR3aa: CASRSGGPGYTF
CDR3nt: TGTGCCAGCAGGTCAGGGGGGCCAGGCTACACCTTC

abundance: -
len: 14
d_gene: -
v_gene: TRBV7-8
j_gene: TRBJ1-1
CDR3aa: CASSLGGGSTEAFF
CDR3nt: TGTGCCAGCAGCTTAGGGGGCGGTTCCACTGAAGCTTTCTTT

abundance: -
len: 15
d_gene: -
v_gene: TRBV18
j_gene: TRBJ2-1
CDR3aa: CASSPRLGEDNEQFF
CDR3nt: TGTGCCAGCTCACCACGACTAGGAGAAGACAATGAGCAGTTCTTC

abundance: -
len: 15
d_gene: TRBD1
v_gene: TRBV5-1
j_gene: TRBJ2-5
CDR3aa: CASSPGTGPQETQYF
CDR3nt: TGCGCCAGCAGCCCAGGGACAGGGCCCCAAGAGACCCAGTACTTC

abundance: -
len: 14
d_gene: TRBD1
v_gene: TRBV19
j_gene: TRBJ2-5
CDR3aa: CASSIEDRGQTQYF
CDR3nt: TGTGCCAGTAGTATAGAGGACAGGGGACAGACCCAGTACTTC

abundance: -
len: 14
d_gene: -
v_gene: TRBV7-2
j_gene: TRBJ2-1
CDR3aa: CASSLSLANNEQFF
CDR3nt: TGTGCCAGCAGCTTATCCCTAGCGAACAATGAGCAGTTCTTC

abundance: few
len: 15
d_gene: -
v_gene: TRBV4-3
j_gene: TRBJ2-7
CDR3aa: CASSQDSQAFYEQYF
CDR3nt: TGCGCCAGCAGCCAAGATAGCCAAGCGTTCTACGAGCAGTACTTC

abundance: -
len: 18
d_gene: TRBD1
v_gene: TRBV4-1
j_gene: TRBJ2-4
CDR3aa: CASSPSGQGFATKNIQYF
CDR3nt: TGCGCCAGCAGCCCGTCGGGACAGGGTTTCGCAACCAAAAACATTCAGTACTTC

abundance: -
len: 14
d_gene: -
v_gene: TRBV7-8
j_gene: TRBJ1-6
CDR3aa: CASSFERYNSPLHF
CDR3nt: TGTGCCAGCAGCTTTGAGCGTTATAATTCACCCCTCCACTTT

abundance: -
len: 13
d_gene: -
v_gene: TRBV11-3
j_gene: TRBJ1-1
CDR3aa: CASSLASRTEAFF
CDR3nt: TGTGCCAGCAGCTTAGCCAGTCGCACTGAAGCTTTCTTT

abundance: -
len: 15
d_gene: -
v_gene: TRBV10-3
j_gene: TRBJ2-1
CDR3aa: CAISEGGASYNEQFF
CDR3nt: TGTGCCATCAGTGAGGGGGGGGCCTCCTACAATGAGCAGTTCTTC

abundance: -
len: 16
d_gene: TRBD1
v_gene: TRBV5-6
j_gene: TRBJ1-4
CDR3aa: CASSLFTGEAGEKLFF
CDR3nt: TGTGCCAGCAGCTTGTTCACAGGGGAGGCAGGCGAAAAACTGTTTTTT

abundance: -
len: 12
d_gene: -
v_gene: TRBV19
j_gene: TRBJ1-2
CDR3aa: CASGRGDYGYTF
CDR3nt: TGTGCCAGTGGTAGGGGGGACTATGGCTACACCTTC

abundance: -
len: 16
d_gene: TRBD1
v_gene: TRBV5-8
j_gene: TRBJ1-1
CDR3aa: CASSFGQGGMNTEAFF
CDR3nt: TGTGCCAGCAGCTTCGGACAGGGTGGGATGAACACTGAAGCTTTCTTT

abundance: -
len: 15
d_gene: TRBD2
v_gene: TRBV11-2
j_gene: TRBJ2-1
CDR3aa: CASSFGRGGVNEQFF
CDR3nt: TGTGCCAGCAGCTTCGGCCGGGGGGGGGTCAATGAGCAATTCTTC

abundance: -
len: 16
d_gene: TRBD2
v_gene: TRBV7-7
j_gene: TRBJ2-1
CDR3aa: CASSSELAGGLNEQFF
CDR3nt: TGTGCCAGCAGCTCGGAACTAGCGGGGGGGCTCAATGAGCAGTTCTTC

abundance: -
len: 15
d_gene: -
v_gene: TRBV10-3
j_gene: TRBJ2-7
CDR3aa: CAISEAAVLAYEQYF
CDR3nt: TGCGCCATCAGTGAGGCGGCCGTCTTGGCCTACGAGCAGTACTTC

abundance: -
len: 15
d_gene: TRBD2
v_gene: TRBV4-1
j_gene: TRBJ2-2
CDR3aa: CASSQAGGNTGELFF
CDR3nt: TGCGCCAGCAGCCAGGCGGGGGGGAACACCGGGGAGCTGTTTTTT

abundance: -
len: 16
d_gene: TRBD1
v_gene: TRBV4-1
j_gene: TRBJ2-3
CDR3aa: CASSHENGQGADTQYF
CDR3nt: TGCGCCAGCAGCCACGAAAACGGACAGGGGGCAGATACGCAGTATTTT

abundance: -
len: 13
d_gene: TRBD1
v_gene: TRBV7-3
j_gene: TRBJ1-2
CDR3aa: CASSADRGQGYTF
CDR3nt: TGTGCCAGCAGCGCGGACAGGGGGCAAGGCTACACCTTC

abundance: -
len: 14
d_gene: -
v_gene: TRBV10-3
j_gene: TRBJ2-5
CDR3aa: CAISEGRGKETQYF
CDR3nt: TGTGCCATCAGTGAAGGGCGGGGAAAAGAGACCCAGTACTTC

abundance: -
len: 16
d_gene: TRBD2
v_gene: TRBV7-2
j_gene: TRBJ2-6
CDR3aa: CASSLTSASGANVLTF
CDR3nt: TGTGCCAGCAGCCTTACTAGCGCCTCTGGGGCCAACGTCCTGACTTTC

abundance: -
len: 16
d_gene: -
v_gene: TRBV19
j_gene: TRBJ1-5
CDR3aa: CASSIARGRGNQPQHF
CDR3nt: TGTGCCAGTAGTATAGCCCGGGGGAGAGGCAATCAGCCCCAGCATTTT

abundance: -
len: 16
d_gene: TRBD2
v_gene: TRBV5-1
j_gene: TRBJ2-5
CDR3aa: CASSLTSGGALETQYF
CDR3nt: TGCGCCAGCAGCTTGACTAGCGGGGGGGCTTTAGAGACCCAGTACTTC

abundance: -
len: 16
d_gene: -
v_gene: TRBV7-9
j_gene: TRBJ1-1
CDR3aa: CASSLGGGVGNTEAFF
CDR3nt: TGTGCCAGCAGCTTAGGGGGAGGGGTAGGGAACACTGAAGCTTTCTTT

abundance: -
len: 15
d_gene: TRBD1
v_gene: TRBV5-6
j_gene: TRBJ2-5
CDR3aa: CASSLWYRGPETQYF
CDR3nt: TGTGCCAGCAGCTTGTGGTACAGGGGCCCAGAGACCCAGTACTTC

abundance: -
len: 19
d_gene: TRBD2
v_gene: TRBV5-4
j_gene: TRBJ2-5
CDR3aa: CASSSRTASGGAGQETQYF
CDR3nt: TGTGCCAGCAGCTCCAGGACGGCTAGCGGGGGGGCCGGCCAAGAGACCCAGTACTTC

abundance: -
len: 16
d_gene: -
v_gene: TRBV9
j_gene: TRBJ2-2
CDR3aa: CASSIPRQTNTGELFF
CDR3nt: TGTGCCAGCAGCATCCCCCGACAGACGAACACCGGGGAGCTGTTTTTT

abundance: -
len: 15
d_gene: TRBD1
v_gene: TRBV6-5
j_gene: TRBJ2-7
CDR3aa: CASSYSTGAPYEQYF
CDR3nt: TGTGCCAGCAGTTACTCGACAGGGGCCCCCTACGAGCAGTACTTC

abundance: -
len: 15
d_gene: TRBD1
v_gene: TRBV6-2/TRBV6-3
j_gene: TRBJ2-1
CDR3aa: CASSYAGQGAGEQFF
CDR3nt: TGTGCCAGCAGTTACGCGGGACAGGGGGCGGGGGAGCAGTTCTTC

abundance: -
len: 14
d_gene: TRBD1
v_gene: TRBV10-3
j_gene: TRBJ1-2
CDR3aa: CAISGTGANYGYTF
CDR3nt: TGTGCCATCAGCGGGACAGGAGCTAACTATGGCTACACCTTC

abundance: -
len: 16
d_gene: TRBD2
v_gene: TRBV2
j_gene: TRBJ2-3
CDR3aa: CASSEARRGGTDTQYF
CDR3nt: TGTGCCAGCAGTGAAGCCCGGCGGGGGGGCACAGATACGCAGTATTTT

abundance: -
len: 16
d_gene: TRBD1
v_gene: TRBV9
j_gene: TRBJ1-2
CDR3aa: CASSVLQGANPGGYTF
CDR3nt: TGTGCCAGCAGCGTACTACAGGGGGCAAACCCCGGAGGCTACACCTTC

abundance: -
len: 14
d_gene: -
v_gene: TRBV13
j_gene: TRBJ2-5
CDR3aa: CASSFSQVEETQYF
CDR3nt: TGTGCCAGCAGCTTCAGCCAGGTCGAAGAGACCCAGTACTTC

abundance: -
len: 12
d_gene: -
v_gene: TRBV6-5
j_gene: TRBJ2-2
CDR3aa: CASRPGTGELFF
CDR3nt: TGTGCCAGCAGACCAGGAACCGGGGAGCTGTTTTTT

abundance: -
len: 16
d_gene: -
v_gene: TRBV6-5
j_gene: TRBJ1-1
CDR3aa: CASSYEQGTLNTEAFF
CDR3nt: TGTGCCAGCAGTTATGAGCAGGGGACCTTGAACACTGAAGCTTTCTTT

abundance: once
len: 13
d_gene: -
v_gene: TRBV12-3/TRBV12-4
j_gene: TRBJ1-6
CDR3aa: CASTGSYNSPLHF
CDR3nt: TGTGCCAGCACGGGGTCCTATAATTCACCCCTCCACTTT

abundance: once
len: 15
d_gene: TRBD2
v_gene: TRBV4-3
j_gene: TRBJ2-1
CDR3aa: CASSSGLAGFNEQFF
CDR3nt: TGCGCCAGCAGCTCAGGACTAGCGGGGTTCAATGAGCAGTTCTTC

abundance: -
len: 19
d_gene: TRBD1
v_gene: TRBV5-6
j_gene: TRBJ1-5
CDR3aa: CASSSGQGSLGVIDQPQHF
CDR3nt: TGTGCCAGCAGCTCGGGACAGGGAAGTCTGGGGGTAATCGATCAGCCCCAGCATTTT

abundance: -
len: 14
d_gene: TRBD1
v_gene: TRBV19
j_gene: TRBJ2-7
CDR3aa: CASSFQGASDEQYF
CDR3nt: TGTGCCAGTAGTTTCCAGGGGGCCAGCGACGAGCAGTACTTC

abundance: -
len: 17
d_gene: -
v_gene: TRBV5-6
j_gene: TRBJ2-7
CDR3aa: CASSYVGAGVVSYEQYF
CDR3nt: TGTGCCAGCAGCTACGTTGGTGCCGGGGTCGTATCCTACGAGCAGTACTTC

abundance: -
len: 14
d_gene: -
v_gene: TRBV5-4
j_gene: TRBJ1-4
CDR3aa: CASSPGGVNEKLFF
CDR3nt: TGTGCCAGCAGCCCTGGAGGGGTCAATGAAAAACTGTTTTTT

abundance: -
len: 15
d_gene: -
v_gene: TRBV3-1/TRBV3-2
j_gene: TRBJ2-2
CDR3aa: CASSQEIAVPGELFF
CDR3nt: TGTGCCAGCAGCCAAGAGATAGCAGTCCCCGGGGAGCTGTTTTTT

abundance: -
len: 17
d_gene: TRBD2
v_gene: TRBV7-6
j_gene: TRBJ2-2
CDR3aa: CASSSFGTSGDTGELFF
CDR3nt: TGTGCCAGCAGCTCATTCGGGACTAGCGGGGACACCGGGGAGCTGTTTTTT

abundance: -
len: 16
d_gene: -
v_gene: TRBV9
j_gene: TRBJ2-1
CDR3aa: CASSVGAGLPRSEQFF
CDR3nt: TGTGCCAGCAGCGTGGGGGCGGGCCTCCCACGCAGCGAGCAGTTCTTC

abundance: -
len: 14
d_gene: -
v_gene: TRBV7-9
j_gene: TRBJ1-4
CDR3aa: CASSLFRGNEKLFF
CDR3nt: TGTGCCAGCAGCTTATTTAGGGGAAATGAAAAACTGTTTTTT

abundance: -
len: 14
d_gene: -
v_gene: TRBV21-1
j_gene: TRBJ2-3
CDR3aa: CAPRALVSTDTQYF
CDR3nt: TGTGCCCCCCGGGCACTAGTGAGTACAGATACGCAGTATTTT

abundance: -
len: 16
d_gene: TRBD2
v_gene: TRBV9
j_gene: TRBJ2-7
CDR3aa: CASSGPSGGAIAEQYF
CDR3nt: TGTGCCAGCAGCGGCCCTAGCGGGGGGGCTATTGCCGAGCAGTACTTC

abundance: -
len: 14
d_gene: TRBD1
v_gene: TRBV11-3
j_gene: TRBJ1-1
CDR3aa: CASSQRTGDGEAFF
CDR3nt: TGTGCCAGCAGCCAGAGAACAGGGGATGGTGAAGCTTTCTTT

abundance: -
len: 17
d_gene: -
v_gene: TRBV5-1
j_gene: TRBJ1-4
CDR3aa: CASRSGGVGVANEKLFF
CDR3nt: TGCGCCAGCAGATCCGGAGGGGTAGGGGTGGCTAATGAAAAACTGTTTTTT

abundance: -
len: 14
d_gene: -
v_gene: TRBV11-2
j_gene: TRBJ2-5
CDR3aa: CASSLDRLGETQYF
CDR3nt: TGTGCCAGCAGCTTGGACAGATTGGGTGAGACCCAGTACTTC

abundance: -
len: 15
d_gene: TRBD1
v_gene: TRBV4-1
j_gene: TRBJ1-2
CDR3aa: CASSPTGQANYGYTF
CDR3nt: TGCGCCAGCAGCCCGACCGGACAGGCCAACTATGGCTACACCTTC

abundance: -
len: 17
d_gene: TRBD2
v_gene: TRBV6-2/TRBV6-3
j_gene: TRBJ2-7
CDR3aa: CASSSRASGGGSYEQYF
CDR3nt: TGTGCCAGCAGCTCGCGGGCTAGCGGGGGGGGTTCCTACGAGCAGTACTTC

abundance: -
len: 15
d_gene: -
v_gene: TRBV4-1
j_gene: TRBJ1-4
CDR3aa: CASSQDRGFGEKLFF
CDR3nt: TGCGCCAGCAGCCAAGATAGGGGGTTCGGGGAAAAACTGTTTTTT

abundance: -
len: 17
d_gene: TRBD2
v_gene: TRBV3-1/TRBV3-2
j_gene: TRBJ2-5
CDR3aa: CASSQDGLAGGRETQYF
CDR3nt: TGTGCCAGCAGCCAAGATGGGCTAGCGGGGGGGCGAGAGACCCAGTACTTC

abundance: -
len: 15
d_gene: TRBD1
v_gene: TRBV28
j_gene: TRBJ2-5
CDR3aa: CASSHRRQGLETQYF
CDR3nt: TGTGCCAGCAGTCATAGGCGACAGGGTTTGGAGACCCAGTACTTC

abundance: -
len: 18
d_gene: -
v_gene: TRBV4-1
j_gene: TRBJ2-1
CDR3aa: CASSQSGVVGRLGDEQFF
CDR3nt: TGCGCCAGCAGCCAATCTGGAGTGGTAGGCCGTTTAGGCGATGAGCAGTTCTTC

abundance: -
len: 15
d_gene: -
v_gene: TRBV9
j_gene: TRBJ2-3
CDR3aa: CASSPPGLRTDTQYF
CDR3nt: TGTGCCAGCAGCCCCCCGGGACTTCGCACAGATACGCAGTATTTT

abundance: few
len: 16
d_gene: TRBD1
v_gene: TRBV5-4
j_gene: TRBJ1-5
CDR3aa: CASSSGTEASNQPQHF
CDR3nt: TGTGCCAGCAGCTCTGGGACAGAAGCTAGCAATCAGCCCCAGCATTTT